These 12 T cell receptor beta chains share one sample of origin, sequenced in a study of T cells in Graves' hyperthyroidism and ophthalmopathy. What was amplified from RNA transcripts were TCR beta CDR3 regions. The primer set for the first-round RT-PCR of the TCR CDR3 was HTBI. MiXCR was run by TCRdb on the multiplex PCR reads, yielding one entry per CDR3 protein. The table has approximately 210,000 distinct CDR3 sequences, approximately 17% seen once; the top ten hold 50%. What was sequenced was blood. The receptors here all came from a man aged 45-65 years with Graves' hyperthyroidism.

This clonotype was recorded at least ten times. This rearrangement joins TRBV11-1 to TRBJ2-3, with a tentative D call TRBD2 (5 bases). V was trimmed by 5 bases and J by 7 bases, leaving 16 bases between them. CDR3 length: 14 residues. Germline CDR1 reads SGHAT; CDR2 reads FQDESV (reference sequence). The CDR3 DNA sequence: TGTGCCAGCAGCCCTCGGACTCCGGGATATACGCAGTATTTT. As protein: CASSPRTPGYTQYF.

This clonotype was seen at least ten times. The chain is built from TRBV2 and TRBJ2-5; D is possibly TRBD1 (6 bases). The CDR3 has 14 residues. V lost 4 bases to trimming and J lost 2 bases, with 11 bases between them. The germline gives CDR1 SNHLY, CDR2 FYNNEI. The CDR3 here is CASSVGTSQETQYF. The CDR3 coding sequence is TGTGCCAGCAGTGTAGGGACATCACAAGAGACCCAGTACTTC.

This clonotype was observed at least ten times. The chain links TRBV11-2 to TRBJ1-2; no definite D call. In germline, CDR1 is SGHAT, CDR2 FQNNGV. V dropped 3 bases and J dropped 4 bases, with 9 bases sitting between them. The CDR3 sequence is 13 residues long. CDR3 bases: TGTGCCAGCAGCTTGAACGGCTTCTATGGCTACACCTTC. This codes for CASSLNGFYGYTF. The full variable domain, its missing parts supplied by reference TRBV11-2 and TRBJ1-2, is EAGVAQSPRYKIIEKRQSVAFWCNPISGHATLYWYQQILGQGPKLLIQFQNNGVVDDSQLPKDRFSAERLKGVDSTLKIQPAKLEDSAVYLCASSLNGFYGYTFGSGTRLTVV.

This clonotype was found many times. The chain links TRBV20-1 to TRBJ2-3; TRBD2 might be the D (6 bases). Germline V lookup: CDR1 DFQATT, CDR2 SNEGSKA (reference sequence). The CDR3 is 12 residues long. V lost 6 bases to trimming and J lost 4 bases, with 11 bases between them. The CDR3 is CSARLGADTQYF. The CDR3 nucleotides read TGCAGTGCGCGACTAGGGGCAGATACGCAGTATTTT.

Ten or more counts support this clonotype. CDR3 sequence (DNA): TGTGCCAGCAGTCGGATGCCGGAGACCCAGTACTTC. It specifies CASSRMPETQYF. The chain employs TRBV13 and TRBJ2-5; no firm D call. The CDR3 loop spans 12 amino acids. V was clipped by 6 bases and J by 5 bases, with 10 bases between them. Germline lookup yields CDR1 PRHDT and CDR2 FYEKMQ (reference sequence).

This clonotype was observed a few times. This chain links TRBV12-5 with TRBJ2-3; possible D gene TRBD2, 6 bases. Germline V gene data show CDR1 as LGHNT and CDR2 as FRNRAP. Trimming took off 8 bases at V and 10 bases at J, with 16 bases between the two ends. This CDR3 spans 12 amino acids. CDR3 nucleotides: TGTGCTAGTTCACGGAGGGGTGACTCGCAGTATTTT. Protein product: CASSRRGDSQYF.

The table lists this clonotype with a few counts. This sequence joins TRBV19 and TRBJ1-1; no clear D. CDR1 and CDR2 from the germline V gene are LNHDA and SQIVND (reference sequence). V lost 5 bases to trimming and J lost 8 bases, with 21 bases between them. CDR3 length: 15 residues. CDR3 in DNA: TGTGCCAGTAGTCCTCTTTTCGGGCAGGCCGGAGAAGCTTTCTTT. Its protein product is CASSPLFGQAGEAFF.

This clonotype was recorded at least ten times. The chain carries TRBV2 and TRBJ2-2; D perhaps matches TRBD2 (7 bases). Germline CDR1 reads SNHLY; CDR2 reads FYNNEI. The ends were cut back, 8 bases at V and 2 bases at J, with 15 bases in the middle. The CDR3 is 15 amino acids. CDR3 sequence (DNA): TGTGCCAGCGGGGGGGGCGTGAGAAACACCGGGGAGCTGTTTTTT. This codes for CASGGGVRNTGELFF.

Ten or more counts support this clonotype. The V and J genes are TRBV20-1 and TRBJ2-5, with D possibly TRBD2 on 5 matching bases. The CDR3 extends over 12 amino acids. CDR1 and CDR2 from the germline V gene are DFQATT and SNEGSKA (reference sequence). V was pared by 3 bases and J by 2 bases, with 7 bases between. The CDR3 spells CSASREQETQYF. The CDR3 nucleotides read TGCAGTGCTAGCCGGGAACAAGAGACCCAGTACTTC.

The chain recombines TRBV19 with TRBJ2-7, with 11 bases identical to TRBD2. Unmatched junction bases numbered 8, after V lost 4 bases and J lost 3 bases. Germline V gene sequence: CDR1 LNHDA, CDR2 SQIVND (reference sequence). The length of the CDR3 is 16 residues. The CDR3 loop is CASSNLGTSGNYEQYF. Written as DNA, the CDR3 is TGTGCCAGTAGTAACCTCGGGACTAGCGGAAACTACGAGCAGTACTTC.

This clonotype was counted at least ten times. The CDR3 region is CASSPQTSGSSDEQYF. CDR3 DNA: TGTGCCAGCAGCCCACAGACTAGCGGGAGTTCAGACGAGCAGTACTTC. The genes are TRBV7-2 and TRBJ2-7; 12 positions agree with TRBD2. CDR3 length: 16 amino acids. V trimming: 5 bases; J trimming: 5 bases; junction bases outside the gene matches: 10. Germline loops: CDR1 SGHTA, CDR2 FQGNSA.

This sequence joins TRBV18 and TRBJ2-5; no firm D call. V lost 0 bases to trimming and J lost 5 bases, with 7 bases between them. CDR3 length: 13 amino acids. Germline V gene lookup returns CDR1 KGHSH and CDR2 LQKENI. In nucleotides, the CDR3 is TGTGCCAGCTCACCACCGAGTTCTGAGACCCAGTACTTC. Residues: CASSPPSSETQYF. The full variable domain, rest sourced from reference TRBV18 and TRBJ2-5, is NAGVMQNPRHLVRRRGQEARLRCSPMKGHSHVYWYRQLPEEGLKFMVYLQKENIIDESGMPKERFSAEFPKEGPSILRIQQVVRGDSAAYFCASSPPSSETQYFGPGTRLLVL.